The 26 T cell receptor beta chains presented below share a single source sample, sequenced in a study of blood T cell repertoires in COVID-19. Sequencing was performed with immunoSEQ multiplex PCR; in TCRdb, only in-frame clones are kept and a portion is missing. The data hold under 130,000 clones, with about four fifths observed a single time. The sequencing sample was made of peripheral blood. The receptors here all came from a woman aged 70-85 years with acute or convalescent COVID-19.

CDR3 residues: CASSQELTLNTEAFF. CDR3 DNA sequence: TGCGCCAGCAGCCAAGAGCTGACTTTGAACACTGAAGCTTTCTTT. The rearrangement uses TRBV4-3 and TRBJ1-1; D is ambiguous. The CDR3 covers 15 residues. V lost 0 bases and J lost 0, with 8 bases in between. Per the germline V gene, CDR1 is LGHNA and CDR2 is YSLEER.

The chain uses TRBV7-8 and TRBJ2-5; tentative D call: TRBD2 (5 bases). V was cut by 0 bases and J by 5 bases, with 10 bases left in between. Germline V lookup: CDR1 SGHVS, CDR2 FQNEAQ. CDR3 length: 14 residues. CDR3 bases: TGTGCCAGCAGCTTAGCCTCTCGAGGGGAGACCCAGTACTTC. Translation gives CASSLASRGETQYF.

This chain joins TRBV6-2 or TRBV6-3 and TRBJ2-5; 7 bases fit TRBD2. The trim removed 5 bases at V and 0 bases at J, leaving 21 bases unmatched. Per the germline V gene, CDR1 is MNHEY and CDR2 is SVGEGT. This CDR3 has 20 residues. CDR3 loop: CASSKGFGGTMTTYQETQYF. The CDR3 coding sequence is TGTGCCAGCAGTAAGGGCTTCGGGGGGACGATGACGACGTACCAAGAGACCCAGTACTTC.

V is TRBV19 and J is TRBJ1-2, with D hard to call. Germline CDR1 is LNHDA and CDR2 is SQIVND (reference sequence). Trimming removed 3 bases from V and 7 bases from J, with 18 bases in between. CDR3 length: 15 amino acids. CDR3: CASSIEGVNPRGYTF. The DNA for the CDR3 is TGTGCCAGTAGTATCGAGGGAGTGAACCCCCGTGGCTACACCTTC.

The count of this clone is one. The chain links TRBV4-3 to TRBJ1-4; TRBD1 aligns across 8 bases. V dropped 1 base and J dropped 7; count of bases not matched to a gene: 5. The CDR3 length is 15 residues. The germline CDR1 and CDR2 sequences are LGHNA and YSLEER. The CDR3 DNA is TGCGCCAGCAGCCAAGGCACAGGGGGTGCTGAAAAACTGTTTTTT. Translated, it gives CASSQGTGGAEKLFF.

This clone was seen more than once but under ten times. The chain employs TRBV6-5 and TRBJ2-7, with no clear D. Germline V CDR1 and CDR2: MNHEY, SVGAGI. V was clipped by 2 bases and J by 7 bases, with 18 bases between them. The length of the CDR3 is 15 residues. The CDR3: CASSYGPALGEEQYF. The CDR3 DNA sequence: TGTGCCAGCAGTTACGGGCCCGCGCTGGGCGAAGAGCAGTACTTC.

The CDR3 protein is CASSLIQGRTEAFF. CDR3 coding DNA: TGTGCCAGCAGCTTAATACAGGGGAGGACTGAAGCTTTCTTT. The chain couples TRBV7-2 to TRBJ1-1; 7 bases line up with TRBD1. The CDR3 sequence is 14 residues long. Germline-derived CDR1 and CDR2 are SGHTA and FQGNSA. After removal of 2 bases from V and 5 bases from J, the junction contained 5 bases not matched to a gene.

CDR3 in DNA: TGCAGTGCTAGTGGGCAGGGGGCTAGCATTCAGTACTTC. Its protein is CSASGQGASIQYF. The V call is TRBV20-1, the J call TRBJ2-4; 8 bases are a match to TRBD1. Germline CDR1 reads DFQATT; CDR2 reads SNEGSKA (reference sequence). The CDR3 runs to 13 residues. Trimming at V came to 3 bases and at J to 9 bases, leaving 7 bases not matched to a gene.

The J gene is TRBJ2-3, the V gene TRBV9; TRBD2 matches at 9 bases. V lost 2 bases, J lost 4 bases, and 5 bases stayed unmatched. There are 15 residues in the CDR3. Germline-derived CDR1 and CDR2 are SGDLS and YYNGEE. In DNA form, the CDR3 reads TGTGCCAGCAGCGTCGGTAGCGGGAGCTCAGATACGCAGTATTTT. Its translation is CASSVGSGSSDTQYF.

The CDR3 is CASSTGGKGPDTQYF. In nucleotides, the CDR3 is TGTGCCAGCAGCACCGGGGGGAAGGGCCCAGATACGCAGTATTTT. This sequence joins TRBV5-4 and TRBJ2-3; 7 positions match TRBD2. Unmatched junction bases numbered 9, after V lost 4 bases and J lost 4 bases. This CDR3 has 15 amino acids. In germline, CDR1 is SGHNT, CDR2 YYREEE (reference sequence).

CDR3 DNA: TGTGCCTGGAGTGTACGGGAGCGTTGGGCGAATGAGCAGTTCTTC. Its translation is CAWSVRERWANEQFF. The V gene is TRBV30, the J gene TRBJ2-1; maybe TRBD2 (6 bases). Trimming removed 0 bases from V and 7 bases from J, with 16 bases in between. Germline CDR1 is GTSNPN and CDR2 is SVGIG (reference sequence). This CDR3 comprises 15 residues.

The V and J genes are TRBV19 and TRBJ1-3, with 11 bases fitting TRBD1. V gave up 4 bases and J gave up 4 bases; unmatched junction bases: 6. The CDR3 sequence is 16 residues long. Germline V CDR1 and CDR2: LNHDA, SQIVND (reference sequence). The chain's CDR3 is CASSTDRGRAGNTIYF. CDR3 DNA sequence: TGTGCCAGTAGTACGGACAGGGGGCGAGCAGGAAACACCATATATTTT.

The CDR3 region has the DNA TGTGCCAGCAGTATCGCGGGGGGCGCCCCCTACGAGCAGTACTTC. This encodes CASSIAGGAPYEQYF. The genes are TRBV27 and TRBJ2-7, with TRBD2 matching over 8 bases. Trimming cost V 5 bases and J 2 bases; bases outside gene matches: 8. This CDR3 has 15 residues. CDR1 MNHEY and CDR2 SMNVEV come from the germline V gene (reference sequence).

CDR3 sequence: CASSSPLGSYNEQFF. CDR3 nucleotides: TGTGCCAGCAGCTCACCCCTAGGCTCCTACAATGAGCAGTTCTTC. J is TRBJ2-1 and V is TRBV5-4; D is ambiguous. Per germline, CDR1 SGHNT and CDR2 YYREEE (reference sequence). The CDR3 sequence is 15 residues long. Trimming removed 3 bases from V and 0 bases from J, with 10 bases in between.

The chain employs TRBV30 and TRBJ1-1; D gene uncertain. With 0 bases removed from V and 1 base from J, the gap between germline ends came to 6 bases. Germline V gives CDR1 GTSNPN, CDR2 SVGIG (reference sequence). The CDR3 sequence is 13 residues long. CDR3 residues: CAWSVAGNTEAFF. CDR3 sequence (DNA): TGTGCCTGGAGTGTAGCGGGGAACACTGAAGCTTTCTTT. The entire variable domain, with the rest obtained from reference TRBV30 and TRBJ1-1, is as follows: SQTIHQWPATLVQPVGSPLSLECTVEGTSNPNLYWYRQAAGRGLQLLFYSVGIGQISSEVPQNLSASRPQDRQFILSSKKLLLSDSGFYLCAWSVAGNTEAFFGQGTRLTVV.

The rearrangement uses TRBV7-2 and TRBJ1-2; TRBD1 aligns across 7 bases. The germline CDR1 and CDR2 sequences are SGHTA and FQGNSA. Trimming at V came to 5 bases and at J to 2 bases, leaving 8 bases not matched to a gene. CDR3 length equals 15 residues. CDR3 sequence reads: CASSPRTGTNYGYTF. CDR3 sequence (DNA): TGTGCCAGCAGCCCCCGGACAGGAACGAACTATGGCTACACCTTC.

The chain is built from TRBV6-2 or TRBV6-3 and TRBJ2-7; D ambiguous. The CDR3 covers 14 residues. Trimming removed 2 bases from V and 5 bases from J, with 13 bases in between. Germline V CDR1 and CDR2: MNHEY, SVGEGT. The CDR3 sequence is CASSYPSPIHEQYF. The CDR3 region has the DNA TGTGCCAGCAGTTACCCCAGTCCGATCCACGAGCAGTACTTC.

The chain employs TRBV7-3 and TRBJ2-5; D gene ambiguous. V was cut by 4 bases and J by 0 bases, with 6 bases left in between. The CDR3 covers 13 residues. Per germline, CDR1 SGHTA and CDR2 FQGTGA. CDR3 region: CASSSSYQETQYF. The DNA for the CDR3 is TGTGCCAGCAGCTCCTCTTACCAAGAGACCCAGTACTTC.

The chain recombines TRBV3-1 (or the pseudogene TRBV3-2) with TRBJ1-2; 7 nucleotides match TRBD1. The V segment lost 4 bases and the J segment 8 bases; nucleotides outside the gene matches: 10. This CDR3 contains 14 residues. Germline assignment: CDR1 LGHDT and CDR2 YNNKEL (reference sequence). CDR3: CASSPTGRFTGYTF. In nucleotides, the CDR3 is TGTGCCAGCAGCCCGACAGGGCGATTTACCGGCTACACCTTC.

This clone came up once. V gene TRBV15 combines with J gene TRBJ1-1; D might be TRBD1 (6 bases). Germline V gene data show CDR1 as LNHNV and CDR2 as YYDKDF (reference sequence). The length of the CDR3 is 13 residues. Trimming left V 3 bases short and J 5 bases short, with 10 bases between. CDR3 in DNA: TGTGCCACCAGCAGCCTCAGGGGAACTGAAGCTTTCTTT. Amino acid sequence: CATSSLRGTEAFF.

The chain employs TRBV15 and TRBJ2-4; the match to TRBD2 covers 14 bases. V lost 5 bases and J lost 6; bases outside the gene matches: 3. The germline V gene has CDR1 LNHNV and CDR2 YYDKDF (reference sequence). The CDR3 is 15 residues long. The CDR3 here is CATSGGTSGRNIQYF. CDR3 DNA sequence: TGTGCCACCAGCGGCGGGACTAGCGGGAGAAACATTCAGTACTTC. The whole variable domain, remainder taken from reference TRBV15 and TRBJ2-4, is DAMVIQNPRYQVTQFGKPVTLSCSQTLNHNVMYWYQQKSSQAPKLLFHYYDKDFNNEADTPDNFQSRRPNTSFCFLDIRSPGLGDTAMYLCATSGGTSGRNIQYFGAGTRLSVL.

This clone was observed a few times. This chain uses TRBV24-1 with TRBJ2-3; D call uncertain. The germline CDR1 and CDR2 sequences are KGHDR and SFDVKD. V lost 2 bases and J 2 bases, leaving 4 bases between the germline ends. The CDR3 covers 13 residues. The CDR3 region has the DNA TGTGCCACCAGTGATTCCTACACAGATACGCAGTATTTT. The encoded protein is CATSDSYTDTQYF.

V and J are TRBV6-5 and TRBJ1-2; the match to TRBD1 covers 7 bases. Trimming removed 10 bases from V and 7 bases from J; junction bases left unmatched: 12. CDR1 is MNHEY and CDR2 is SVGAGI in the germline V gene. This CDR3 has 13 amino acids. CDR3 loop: CAISEDRRTGYTF. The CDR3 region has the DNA TGTGCCATCTCTGAGGACAGGCGCACTGGCTACACCTTC.

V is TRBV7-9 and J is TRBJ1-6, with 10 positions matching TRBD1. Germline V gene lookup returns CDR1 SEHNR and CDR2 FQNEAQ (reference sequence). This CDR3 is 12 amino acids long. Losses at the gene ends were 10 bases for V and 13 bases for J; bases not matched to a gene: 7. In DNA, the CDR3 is TGTGCCACCAGGGGACAGGGGCGTCCCCTCCACTTT. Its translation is CATRGQGRPLHF.

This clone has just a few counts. CDR3 amino acids: CASSQRAGGLEQFF. In nucleotides, the CDR3 is TGTGCCAGCAGCCAACGGGCGGGGGGGTTGGAGCAGTTCTTC. This chain uses TRBV3-1 (or the pseudogene TRBV3-2) with TRBJ2-1; 9 bases are a match to TRBD2. V gave up 2 bases and J gave up 10 bases; unmatched junction bases: 6. The CDR3 consists of 14 residues. CDR1 LGHDT and CDR2 YNNKEL come from the germline V gene (reference sequence).

DNA for the CDR3: TGCGCCAGCAGCTCACGGACAGGGCTCTATGGCTACACCTTC. Its protein product is CASSSRTGLYGYTF. V and J are TRBV5-1 and TRBJ1-2; 8 bases are shared with TRBD1. This CDR3 spans 14 amino acids. J was trimmed by 4 bases and V by 3 bases; bases with no gene match: 5. Looked up from germline, CDR1 is SGHRS and CDR2 is YFSETQ.